The text below deals with one TCR beta chain. What it binds is unknown. CDR3 length: 13 amino acids. The ends were cut back, 4 bases at V and 6 bases at J, with 12 bases in the middle. Germline V CDR1 and CDR2: LGHDT, YNNKEL (reference sequence). The source of the sample is a study of T cell repertoires in cytomegalovirus infection. Overall study context: Public TCR beta signatures marked donors with CMV infection and the matching HLA.

Study-level points and caveats: Ex vivo, HLA-C-restricted CMV-specific TCR beta clonotypes prevailed over the rest of the response.

TCRdb reprocessed the reads with MiXCR, giving one entry per CDR3 protein. The sample records around 43,000 distinct CDR3 sequences, 20% being singletons. The source material was PBMCs, sequenced either directly or after in vitro stimulation (not recorded which). The clonotype was recovered from a human donor in good health (CMV status not recorded). Some clones in this sample may be carry-over from other donors' samples. The chain is built from TRBV3-1 and TRBJ1-2, with D perhaps TRBD1 (6 bases). The CDR3 nucleotides are TGTGCCAGCAGCCTCACAGGGTACCATGGCTACACCTTC. Translated: CASSLTGYHGYTF.